Sequencing of this T cell receptor (beta chain) was carried out in a study of preoperative IRX-2 immunotherapy in early breast cancer. Treatment in this sample: preoperative locoregional IRX-2 cytokine immunotherapy. Patients received preoperative, locoregional IRX-2 cytokine immunotherapy in a phase Ib study. Trimming cost V 2 bases and J 8 bases; bases outside gene matches: 10. The CDR3 length is 16 residues. Germline CDR1 is WNHNN and CDR2 is SYGVQD (reference sequence). Data came from immunoSEQ multiplex PCR; TCRdb stores just in-frame clones and leaves some out. The sample carries 30,000 to 35,000 clones, roughly 95% recorded once.

The rearrangement links TRBV10-1 to TRBJ1-4; 8 nucleotides match TRBD1. This sample was gathered from a patient treated with IRX-2 immunotherapy. This clonotype originated in a human donor with breast cancer. The CDR3 sequence: CASSEAGGVSGEKLFF. CDR3 DNA sequence: TGCGCCAGCAGTGAGGCAGGGGGCGTAAGTGGGGAAAAACTGTTTTTT.